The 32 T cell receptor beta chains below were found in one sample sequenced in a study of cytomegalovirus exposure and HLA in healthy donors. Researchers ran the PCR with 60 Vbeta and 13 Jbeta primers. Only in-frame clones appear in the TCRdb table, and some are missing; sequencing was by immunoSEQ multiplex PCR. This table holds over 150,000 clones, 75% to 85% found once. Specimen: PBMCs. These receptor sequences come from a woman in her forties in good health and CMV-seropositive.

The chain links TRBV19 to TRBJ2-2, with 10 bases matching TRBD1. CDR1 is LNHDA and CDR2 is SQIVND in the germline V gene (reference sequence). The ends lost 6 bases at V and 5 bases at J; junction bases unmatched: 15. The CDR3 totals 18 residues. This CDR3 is CASRHRGGTGVGTGELFF. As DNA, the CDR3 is TGTGCCAGTAGACACAGGGGGGGGACAGGGGTGGGGACCGGGGAGCTGTTTTTT. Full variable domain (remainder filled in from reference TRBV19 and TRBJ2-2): DGGITQSPKYLFRKEGQNVTLSCEQNLNHDAMYWYRQDPGQGLRLIYYSQIVNDFQKGDIAEGYSVSREKKESFPLTVTSAQKNPTAFYLCASRHRGGTGVGTGELFFGEGSRLTVL.

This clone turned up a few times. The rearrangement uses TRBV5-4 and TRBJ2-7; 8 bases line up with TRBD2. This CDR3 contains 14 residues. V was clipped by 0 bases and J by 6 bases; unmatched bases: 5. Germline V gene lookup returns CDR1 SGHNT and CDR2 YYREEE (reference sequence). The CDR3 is CASSLGREGFEQYF. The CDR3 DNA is TGTGCCAGCAGCTTGGGCCGGGAGGGCTTCGAGCAGTACTTC. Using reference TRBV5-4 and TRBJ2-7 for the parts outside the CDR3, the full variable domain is ETGVTQSPTHLIKTRGQQVTLRCSSQSGHNTVSWYQQALGQGPQFIFQYYREEENGRGNFPPRFSGLQFPNYSSELNVNALELDDSALYLCASSLGREGFEQYFGPGTRLTVT.

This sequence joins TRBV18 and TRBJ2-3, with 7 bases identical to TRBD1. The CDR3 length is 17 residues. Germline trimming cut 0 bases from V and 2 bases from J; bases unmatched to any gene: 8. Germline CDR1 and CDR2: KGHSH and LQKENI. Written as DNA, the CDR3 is TGTGCCAGCTCACCACCAAACAGGGGCGCGGTCACAGATACGCAGTATTTT. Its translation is CASSPPNRGAVTDTQYF.

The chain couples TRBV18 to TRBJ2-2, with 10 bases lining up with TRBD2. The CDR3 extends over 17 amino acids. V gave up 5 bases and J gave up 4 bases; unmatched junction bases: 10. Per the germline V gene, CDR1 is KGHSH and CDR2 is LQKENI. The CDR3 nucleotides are TGTGCCAGCTCATCTGCTAGCGGGAGTCGGGTCACCGGGGAGCTGTTTTTT. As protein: CASSSASGSRVTGELFF.

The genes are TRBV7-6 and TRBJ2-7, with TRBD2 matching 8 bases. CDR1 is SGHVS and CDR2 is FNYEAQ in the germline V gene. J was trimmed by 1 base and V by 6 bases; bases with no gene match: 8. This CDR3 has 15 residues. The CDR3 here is CASSQVAGLSYEQYF. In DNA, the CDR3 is TGTGCCAGCAGTCAAGTAGCGGGGTTATCCTACGAGCAGTACTTC.

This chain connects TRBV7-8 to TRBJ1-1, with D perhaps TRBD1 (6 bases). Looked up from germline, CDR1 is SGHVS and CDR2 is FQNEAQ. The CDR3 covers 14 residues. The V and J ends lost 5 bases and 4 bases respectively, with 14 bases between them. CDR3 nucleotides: TGTGCCAGCAGCGCCGCAGGGGTTGGCACTGAAGCTTTCTTT. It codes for CASSAAGVGTEAFF.

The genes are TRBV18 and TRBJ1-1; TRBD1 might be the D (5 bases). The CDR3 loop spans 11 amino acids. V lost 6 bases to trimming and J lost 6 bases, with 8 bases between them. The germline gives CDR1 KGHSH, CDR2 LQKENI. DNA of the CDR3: TGTGCCAGCTCTCAGGGTTCTGAAGCTTTCTTT. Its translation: CASSQGSEAFF.

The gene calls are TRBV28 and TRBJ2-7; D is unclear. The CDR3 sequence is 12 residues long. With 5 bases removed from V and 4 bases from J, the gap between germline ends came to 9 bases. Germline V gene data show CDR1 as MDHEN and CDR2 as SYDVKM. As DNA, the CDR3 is TGTGCCAGCAGTCCCTTCTTTTACGAGCAGTACTTC. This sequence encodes CASSPFFYEQYF.

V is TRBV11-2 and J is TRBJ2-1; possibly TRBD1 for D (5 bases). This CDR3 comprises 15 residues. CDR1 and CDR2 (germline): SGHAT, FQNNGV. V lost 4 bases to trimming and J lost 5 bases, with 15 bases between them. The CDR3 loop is CASSSQGKGNNEQFF. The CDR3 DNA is TGTGCCAGCAGCTCCCAGGGTAAGGGGAACAATGAGCAGTTCTTC. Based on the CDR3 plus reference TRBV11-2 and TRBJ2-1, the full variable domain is EAGVAQSPRYKIIEKRQSVAFWCNPISGHATLYWYQQILGQGPKLLIQFQNNGVVDDSQLPKDRFSAERLKGVDSTLKIQPAKLEDSAVYLCASSSQGKGNNEQFFGPGTRLTVL.

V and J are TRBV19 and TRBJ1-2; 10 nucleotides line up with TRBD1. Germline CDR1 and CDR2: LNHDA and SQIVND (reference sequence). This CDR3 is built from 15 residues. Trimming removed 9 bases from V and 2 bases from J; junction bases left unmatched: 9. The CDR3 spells CASNRWGQGNYGYTF. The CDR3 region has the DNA TGTGCCAGCAACCGGTGGGGACAGGGGAACTATGGCTACACCTTC.

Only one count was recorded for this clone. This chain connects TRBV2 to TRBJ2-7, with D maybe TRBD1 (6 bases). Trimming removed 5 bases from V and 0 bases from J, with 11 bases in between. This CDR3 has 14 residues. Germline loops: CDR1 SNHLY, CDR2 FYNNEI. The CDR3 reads CASSLRDNSYEQYF. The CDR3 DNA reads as TGTGCCAGCAGTCTCCGGGACAACTCCTACGAGCAGTACTTC. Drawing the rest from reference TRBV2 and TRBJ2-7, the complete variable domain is EPEVTQTPSHQVTQMGQEVILRCVPISNHLYFYWYRQILGQKVEFLVSFYNNEISEKSEIFDDQFSVERPDGSNFTLKIRSTKLEDSAMYFCASSLRDNSYEQYFGPGTRLTVT.

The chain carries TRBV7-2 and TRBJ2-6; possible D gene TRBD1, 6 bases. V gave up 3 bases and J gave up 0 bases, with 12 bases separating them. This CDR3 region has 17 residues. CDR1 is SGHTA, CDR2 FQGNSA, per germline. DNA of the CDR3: TGTGCCAGCAGCTTGCCGGGACACTCCTCTGGGGCCAACGTCCTGACTTTC. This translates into CASSLPGHSSGANVLTF.

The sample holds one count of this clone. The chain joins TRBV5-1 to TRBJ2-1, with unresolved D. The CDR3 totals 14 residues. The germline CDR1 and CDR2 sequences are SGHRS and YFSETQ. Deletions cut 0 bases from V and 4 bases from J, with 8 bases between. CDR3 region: CASSLGLSYNEQFF. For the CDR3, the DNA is TGCGCCAGCAGCTTGGGGCTCAGTTACAATGAGCAGTTCTTC.

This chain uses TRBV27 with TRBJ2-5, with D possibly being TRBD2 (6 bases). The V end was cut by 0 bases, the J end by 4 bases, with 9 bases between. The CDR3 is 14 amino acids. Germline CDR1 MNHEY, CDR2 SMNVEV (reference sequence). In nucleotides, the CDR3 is TGTGCCAGCAGTTTATCGGTAGCGGCAGAGACCCAGTACTTC. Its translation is CASSLSVAAETQYF.

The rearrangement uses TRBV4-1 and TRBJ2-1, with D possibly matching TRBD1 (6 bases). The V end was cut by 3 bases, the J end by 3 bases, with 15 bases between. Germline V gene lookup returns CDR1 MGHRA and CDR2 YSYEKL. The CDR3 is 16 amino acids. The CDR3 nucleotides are TGCGCCAGCAGCCAGGACCCGGGACACGGCTACAATGAGCAGTTCTTC. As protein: CASSQDPGHGYNEQFF.

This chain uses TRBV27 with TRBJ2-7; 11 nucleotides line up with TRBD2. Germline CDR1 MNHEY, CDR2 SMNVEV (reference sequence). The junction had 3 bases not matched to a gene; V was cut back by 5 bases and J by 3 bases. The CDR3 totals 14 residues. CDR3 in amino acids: CASSVLAGGYEQYF. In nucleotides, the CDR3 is TGTGCCAGCAGTGTCCTAGCGGGAGGCTACGAGCAGTACTTC.

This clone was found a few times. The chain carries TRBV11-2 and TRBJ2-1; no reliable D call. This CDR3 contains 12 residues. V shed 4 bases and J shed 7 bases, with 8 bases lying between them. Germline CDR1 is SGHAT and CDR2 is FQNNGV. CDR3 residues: CASSSLRNEQFF. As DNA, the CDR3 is TGTGCCAGCAGCTCGCTGAGAAATGAGCAGTTCTTC.

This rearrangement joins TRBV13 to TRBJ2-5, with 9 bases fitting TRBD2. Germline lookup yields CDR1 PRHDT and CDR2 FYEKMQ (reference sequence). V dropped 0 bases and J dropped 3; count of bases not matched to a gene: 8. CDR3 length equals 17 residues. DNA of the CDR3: TGTGCCAGCAGCTTAGGGGGCGGGGGGGCCTATAAAGAGACCCAGTACTTC. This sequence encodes CASSLGGGGAYKETQYF.

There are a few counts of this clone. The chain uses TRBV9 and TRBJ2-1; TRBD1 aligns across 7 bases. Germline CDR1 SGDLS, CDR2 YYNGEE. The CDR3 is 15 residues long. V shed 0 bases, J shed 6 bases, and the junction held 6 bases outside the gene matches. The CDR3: CASSVEGASSNEQFF. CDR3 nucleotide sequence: TGTGCCAGCAGCGTAGAGGGGGCGAGTAGCAATGAGCAGTTCTTC.

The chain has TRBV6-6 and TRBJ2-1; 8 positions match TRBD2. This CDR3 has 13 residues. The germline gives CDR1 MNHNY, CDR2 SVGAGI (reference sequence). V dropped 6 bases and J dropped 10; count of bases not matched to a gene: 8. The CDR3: CASRNIAGNEQFF. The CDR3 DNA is TGTGCCAGCAGGAACATAGCGGGAAACGAGCAGTTCTTC.

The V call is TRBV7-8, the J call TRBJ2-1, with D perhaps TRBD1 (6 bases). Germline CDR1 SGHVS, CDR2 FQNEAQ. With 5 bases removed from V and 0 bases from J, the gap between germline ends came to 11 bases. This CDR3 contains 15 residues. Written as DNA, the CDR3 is TGTGCCAGCAGCCGTACAGGGACCTCCTACAATGAGCAGTTCTTC. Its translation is CASSRTGTSYNEQFF.

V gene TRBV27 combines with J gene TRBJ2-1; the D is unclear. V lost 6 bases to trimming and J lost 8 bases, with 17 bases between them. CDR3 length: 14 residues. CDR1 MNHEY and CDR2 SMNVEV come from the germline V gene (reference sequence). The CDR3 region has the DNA TGTGCCAGCAGACAAAGACTCTTAGGCGATGAGCAGTTCTTC. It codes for CASRQRLLGDEQFF.

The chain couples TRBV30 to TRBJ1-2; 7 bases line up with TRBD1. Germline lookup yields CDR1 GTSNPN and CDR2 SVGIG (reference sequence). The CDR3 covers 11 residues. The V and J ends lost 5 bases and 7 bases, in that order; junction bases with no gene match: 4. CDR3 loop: CAWHSGGGYTF. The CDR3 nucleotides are TGTGCCTGGCACTCAGGGGGTGGCTACACCTTC.

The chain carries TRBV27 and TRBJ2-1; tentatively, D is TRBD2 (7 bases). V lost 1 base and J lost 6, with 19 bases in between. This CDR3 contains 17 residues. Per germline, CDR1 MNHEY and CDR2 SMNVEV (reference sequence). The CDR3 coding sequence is TGTGCCAGCAGTTTATTCCCTACGGGGGGCAATCGCAATGAGCAGTTCTTC. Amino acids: CASSLFPTGGNRNEQFF.

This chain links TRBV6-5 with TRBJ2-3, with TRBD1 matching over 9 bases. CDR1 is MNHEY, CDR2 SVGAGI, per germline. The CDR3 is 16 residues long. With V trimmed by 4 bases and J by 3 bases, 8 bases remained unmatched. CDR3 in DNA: TGTGCCAGCAGTTTCGGGGGACAGGGAGGTACAGATACGCAGTATTTT. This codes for CASSFGGQGGTDTQYF.

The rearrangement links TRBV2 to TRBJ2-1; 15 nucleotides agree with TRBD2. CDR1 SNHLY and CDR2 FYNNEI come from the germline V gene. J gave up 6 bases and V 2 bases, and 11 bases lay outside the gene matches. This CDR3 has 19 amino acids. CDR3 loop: CASSEFGGRTSGRANEQFF. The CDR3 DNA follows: TGTGCCAGCAGTGAATTTGGCGGGCGGACTAGCGGGAGGGCCAATGAGCAGTTCTTC. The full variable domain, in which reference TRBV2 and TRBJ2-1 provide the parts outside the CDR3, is EPEVTQTPSHQVTQMGQEVILRCVPISNHLYFYWYRQILGQKVEFLVSFYNNEISEKSEIFDDQFSVERPDGSNFTLKIRSTKLEDSAMYFCASSEFGGRTSGRANEQFFGPGTRLTVL.

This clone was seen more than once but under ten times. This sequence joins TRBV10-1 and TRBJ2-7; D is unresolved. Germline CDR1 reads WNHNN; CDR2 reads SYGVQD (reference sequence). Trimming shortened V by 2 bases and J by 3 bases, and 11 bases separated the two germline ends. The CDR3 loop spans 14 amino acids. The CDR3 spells CASSEGLTGYEQYF. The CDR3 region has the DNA TGCGCCAGCAGTGAGGGCCTAACGGGCTACGAGCAGTACTTC.

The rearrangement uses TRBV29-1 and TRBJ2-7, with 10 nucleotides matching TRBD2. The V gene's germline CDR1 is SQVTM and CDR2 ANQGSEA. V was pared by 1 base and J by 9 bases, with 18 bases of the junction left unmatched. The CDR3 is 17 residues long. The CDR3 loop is CSVEGGPSGSHSTGQYF. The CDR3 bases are TGCAGCGTTGAAGGGGGTCCTAGCGGGAGCCACTCTACGGGGCAGTACTTC.

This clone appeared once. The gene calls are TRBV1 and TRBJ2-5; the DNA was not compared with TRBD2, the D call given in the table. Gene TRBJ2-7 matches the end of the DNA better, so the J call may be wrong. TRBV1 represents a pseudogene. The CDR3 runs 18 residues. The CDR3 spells CTSSQRRLAGWSSYEQYF. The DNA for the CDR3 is TGCACCAGCAGCCAAAGGCGACTAGCGGGTTGGAGCTCCTACGAGCAGTACTTC.

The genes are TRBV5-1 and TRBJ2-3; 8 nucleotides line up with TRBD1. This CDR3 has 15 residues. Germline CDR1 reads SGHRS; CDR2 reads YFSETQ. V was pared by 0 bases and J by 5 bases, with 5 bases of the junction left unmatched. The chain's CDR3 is CASSLAGQGIDTQYF. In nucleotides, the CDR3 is TGCGCCAGCAGCTTGGCCGGACAGGGCATAGATACGCAGTATTTT. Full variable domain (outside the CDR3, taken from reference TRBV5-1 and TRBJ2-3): KAGVTQTPRYLIKTRGQQVTLSCSPISGHRSVSWYQQTPGQGLQFLFEYFSETQRNKGNFPGRFSGRQFSNSRSEMNVSTLELGDSALYLCASSLAGQGIDTQYFGPGTRLTVL.

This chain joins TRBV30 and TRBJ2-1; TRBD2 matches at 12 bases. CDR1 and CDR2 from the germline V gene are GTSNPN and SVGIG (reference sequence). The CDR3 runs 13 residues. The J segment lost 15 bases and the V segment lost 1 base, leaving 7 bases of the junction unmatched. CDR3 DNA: TGTGCCTGGAGTGCTCCTAGCGGGAGGGCCGCGTTCTTC. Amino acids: CAWSAPSGRAAFF.

This CDR3 is CASSGFRDRGQETQYF. The DNA of the CDR3 is TGCGCCAGCAGCGGATTCCGGGACAGGGGGCAAGAGACCCAGTACTTC. The rearrangement uses TRBV10-1 and TRBJ2-5; TRBD1 agrees at 11 bases. The V gene end was trimmed by 6 bases and the J gene end by 2 bases; junction bases not matched to a gene: 8. This CDR3 is built from 16 residues. Looked up from germline, CDR1 is WNHNN and CDR2 is SYGVQD (reference sequence).